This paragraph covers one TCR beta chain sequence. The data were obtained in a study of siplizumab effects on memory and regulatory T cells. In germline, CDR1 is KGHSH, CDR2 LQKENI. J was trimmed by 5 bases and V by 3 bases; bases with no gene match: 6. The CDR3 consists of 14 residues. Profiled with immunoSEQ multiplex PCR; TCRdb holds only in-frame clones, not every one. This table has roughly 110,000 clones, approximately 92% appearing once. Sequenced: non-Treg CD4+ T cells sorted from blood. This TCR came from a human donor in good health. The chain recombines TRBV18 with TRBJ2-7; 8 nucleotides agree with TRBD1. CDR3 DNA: TGTGCCAGCTCACCTAGGACAGGGTACCACGAGCAGTACTTC. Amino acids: CASSPRTGYHEQYF.